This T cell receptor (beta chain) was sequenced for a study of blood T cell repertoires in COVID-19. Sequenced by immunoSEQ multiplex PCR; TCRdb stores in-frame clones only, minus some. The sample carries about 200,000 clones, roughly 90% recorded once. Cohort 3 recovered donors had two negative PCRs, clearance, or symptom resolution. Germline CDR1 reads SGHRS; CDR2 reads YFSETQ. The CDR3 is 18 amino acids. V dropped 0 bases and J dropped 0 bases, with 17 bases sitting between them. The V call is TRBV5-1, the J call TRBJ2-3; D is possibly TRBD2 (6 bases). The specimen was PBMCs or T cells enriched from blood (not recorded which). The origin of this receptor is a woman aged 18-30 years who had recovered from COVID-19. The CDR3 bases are TGCGCCAGCAGCTTGGCCGGGGTGCGCGGGACTAGCACAGATACGCAGTATTTT. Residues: CASSLAGVRGTSTDTQYF. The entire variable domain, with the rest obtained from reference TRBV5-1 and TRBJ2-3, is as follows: KAGVTQTPRYLIKTRGQQVTLSCSPISGHRSVSWYQQTPGQGLQFLFEYFSETQRNKGNFPGRFSGRQFSNSRSEMNVSTLELGDSALYLCASSLAGVRGTSTDTQYFGPGTRLTVL.